This section outlines one T cell receptor (beta chain) sequence together with its context. Its antigen has not been determined. The input lacks base qualities; no much larger clone sits a single base away. The data originate from a study of blood T cell repertoires in COVID-19 (dated by TCRdb to 2019 to 2021). In the study overall: Samples covering the acute and convalescent phases of COVID-19 were provided by collaborators in the United States, Italy and Spain. The material from the prospective study consisted of cDNA or gDNA derived from T cells, B-cell-depleted T cells, or PBMCs. Subjects who had been exposed to COVID-19, were actively infected with it, or had recovered from it provided the deeply sampled blood TCRbeta repertoires that made up the dataset. The repertoires were released in a freely available public database intended as a resource for research on the immune response to SARS-CoV-2. Samples came from the ongoing ImmuneRACE study (first 160 participants) plus 1,254 subjects from 6 global collaborators. Nearly every sample came with metadata listing a de-identified subject ID, COVID-19 status, age in years and sex. Where available, HLA class I and class II types were taken from metadata supplied by the sample provider and were not determined by assay-based typing. The research as a whole found: The quantity of clinical and demographic metadata differed by source and by participant and was supplied without curation.

TCRbeta CDR3 regions were amplified from genomic DNA by means of the immunoSEQ Assay, a bias-controlled multiplex PCR. Under the source paper's analysis protocol: The number of nucleated cells in each sample was estimated from the amplification of reference gene primers within the assay. Sequence reads were collapsed and filtered to measure the absolute abundance of every unique TCRbeta CDR3 rearrangement. For each sample, productive Simpson clonality was calculated by taking the square root of Simpson's diversity index across productive rearrangements. As stored in TCRdb, this immuneACCESS dataset retains in-frame rearrangements with V and J assigned. A fraction of the clones does not appear; measured against another copy, unresolved V genes explain less than half of the discrepancy, and the remainder lacks a known reason. That table furnishes V, J and clone size, whereas the DNA furnished D and trimming. This sample comprises around 53,000 clones, approximately 80% of them detected only once. The ten most abundant clones make up roughly 45% of the sample.

Cut back by 8 bases and 12 bases, the V and J ends lie 23 bases apart. Via the germline V gene (reference sequence), CDR1 is LNHNV and CDR2 YYDKDF. From the cysteine through the phenylalanine, the CDR3 covers 14 amino acids. Only CDR3 DNA is held: 42 bases, read in frame from base 1. Each collaborating institution followed its own protocols to collect whole blood in K2EDTA tubes. For TCRbeta analysis, collaborators shipped samples as frozen whole blood, isolated PBMCs, or DNA extracted from either of those sample types. This sequence was found in a man in his 70s with active or convalescent COVID-19. Sequencing input: peripheral blood. The chain is encoded by TRBV15 joined to TRBJ2-4; 5 matching bases give a weak D call of TRBD1. The CDR3 sequence is CATEHFGADLSQYF. Read as DNA, the sequence is TGTGCCACCGAGCACTTTGGGGCGGATCTAAGTCAGTACTTC.